This is a list of T cell receptor beta chains from one sample in a study of T cells in localized non-small cell lung cancer. TCRdb's copy holds only in-frame clones and misses some; the assay was immunoSEQ multiplex PCR. The sample holds about 1,100 clones, roughly 34% seen once. Material: normal lung tissue next to the tumor, obtained before any cancer treatment. Receptors were obtained from a woman aged 35 to 70 with stage II squamous cell lung carcinoma. Both conserved end residues are part of each CDR3. A D gene is named only where the DNA matches it firmly.

>-|TRBV11-3|TRBJ2-3
CASSPRSALGTDTQYF
>-|TRBV15|TRBJ2-7
CATSKSVGLHEQYF
>-|TRBV9|TRBJ2-6
CASSEGNSGANVLTF
>TRBD1|TRBV7-1|TRBJ2-2
CASSGDRERNGELFF
>-|TRBV18|TRBJ1-3
CASSPDGGSGNTIYF
>TRBD2|TRBV4-1|TRBJ2-5
CASSYSWGAGDVKTQYF
>-|TRBV28|TRBJ2-1
CASRKWKRNNEQFF
>TRBD2|TRBV9|TRBJ2-1
CASSLPSGTNEQFF
>-|TRBV19|TRBJ1-3
CASSTDQDTGNTIYF
>TRBD1|TRBV19|TRBJ2-5
CASSIGQGAETQYF
>-|TRBV28|TRBJ2-3
CASSLSGLGRGRTDTQYF
>-|TRBV6-8|TRBJ2-5
CASSYSGVVGETQYF
>-|TRBV28|TRBJ1-2
CASSLTGVTNYGYTF
>-|TRBV6-8|TRBJ2-2
CASFHPGTYRSGELFF
>TRBD1|TRBV7-8|TRBJ2-7
CASSFGTGYEQYF
>-|TRBV9|TRBJ1-1
CASAYRDMNTEAFF
>TRBD2|TRBV19|TRBJ2-5
CASSQTSGSLETQYF
>-|TRBV19|TRBJ1-1
CASSGYWGQDTEAFF
>TRBD1|TRBV28|TRBJ1-2
CASSLPGTGRTFYGYTF
>-|TRBV28|TRBJ2-3
CASILSASTDTQYF
>-|TRBV30|TRBJ2-3
CAWSGGTADTQYF
>TRBD1|TRBV28|TRBJ2-7
CASSLGGQVGHEQYF
>-|TRBV28|TRBJ2-7
CASSLDLADSYEQYF
>TRBD1|TRBV9|TRBJ1-1
CASSGDRGRAFF
>-|TRBV19|TRBJ2-7
CASTRSVGSGYEQYF
>TRBD1|TRBV19|TRBJ2-1
CASSVRDRSLYNEQFF
>TRBD2|TRBV9|TRBJ2-1
CASSVSTSSVEQFF
>TRBD2|TRBV19|TRBJ2-3
CASSGLAGADTQYF
>TRBD2|TRBV11-3|TRBJ2-1
CASSLGGTSGTADEQFF
>TRBD1|TRBV19|TRBJ2-7
CASSIMTGGYEQYF
>-|TRBV12-5|TRBJ2-2
CASAGGPDTGELFF
>TRBD2|TRBV11-3|TRBJ2-7
CASSSTSGNSWSYEQYF
>TRBD2|TRBV14|TRBJ2-7
CASSHPTSGRGSYEQYF
>-|TRBV18|TRBJ1-2
CASSPGTSYGYTF
>TRBD2|TRBV11-3|TRBJ2-3
CASSPWTSGTDTQYF
>-|TRBV23-1|TRBJ1-1
CASSGHTGNTEAFF
>-|TRBV9|TRBJ2-2
CASSVGGQGHGELFF
>TRBD2|TRBV15|TRBJ2-5
CATSGTSATRTQYF
>-|TRBV10-1|TRBJ2-2
CASSETGREPNTGELFF
>-|TRBV28|TRBJ2-7
CASTSPKELYEQYF
>TRBD1|TRBV6-8|TRBJ1-5
CASSEGTGGDQPQHF
>TRBD1|TRBV19|TRBJ2-2
CASRTGVWDTGELFF
>TRBD2|TRBV25-1|TRBJ2-2
CASSGTSDTGELFF
>-|TRBV6-8|TRBJ2-1
CASSYLGLQTGEQFF
>-|TRBV18|TRBJ2-5
CASSPLRTGETQYF